These 2 T cell receptor beta chains were all obtained from the same sample, sequenced in a study of T cell changes during pregnancy in multiple sclerosis. Only in-frame clones appear in the TCRdb table, and some are missing; sequencing was by immunoSEQ multiplex PCR. The table has about 59,000 clones, around 94% seen once. The sequences come from CD8+ T cells from peripheral blood mononuclear cells, collected after pregnancy. These receptors were taken from a female donor with multiple sclerosis, enrolled in a pregnancy study.

The chain employs TRBV27 and TRBJ1-3; unclear D gene. Germline CDR1 reads MNHEY; CDR2 reads SMNVEV (reference sequence). This CDR3 is 14 amino acids long. Trimming removed 3 bases from V and 2 bases from J, with 8 bases in between. This chain's CDR3 is CASSLEGTGNTIYF. CDR3 DNA sequence: TGTGCCAGCAGTTTGGAGGGCACTGGAAACACCATATATTTT.

The V call is TRBV7-9, the J call TRBJ2-5, with D hard to call. The germline CDR1 and CDR2 sequences are SEHNR and FQNEAQ (reference sequence). This CDR3 contains 15 residues. V lost 1 base and J lost 5, with 14 bases in between. This CDR3 reads CASSLGPGFGETQYF. The CDR3 DNA reads TGTGCCAGCAGCTTAGGGCCGGGTTTCGGGGAGACCCAGTACTTC.